The 5 T cell receptor beta chains below all came from one sample that was sequenced in a study of T-cell memory formation after mild COVID-19. TCRdb itself ran the 5' RACE reads through MiXCR, one entry per CDR3 protein. The data show about 150,000 distinct CDR3 sequences, more than 12% seen once. Sequences were obtained from PBMCs or a T cell subset sorted from them (not recorded which). These receptors came from an adult woman who had mild COVID-19 (a few samples of this study predate the infection). Cell type and time point are not known.

The genes are TRBV20-1 and TRBJ2-5, with 7 nucleotides matching TRBD1. Germline loops: CDR1 DFQATT, CDR2 SNEGSKA (reference sequence). Trimming removed 6 bases from V and 4 bases from J; junction bases left unmatched: 5. This CDR3 is built from 12 residues. In DNA, the CDR3 is TGCAGTGCCAATCCAGGGGGAGAGACCCAGTACTTC. Translating gives CSANPGGETQYF.

This clonotype has a handful of counts. The chain links TRBV20-1 to TRBJ1-5; D gene uncertain. From germline, CDR1 is DFQATT and CDR2 SNEGSKA (reference sequence). The ends were cut back, 6 bases at V and 1 base at J, with 19 bases in the middle. The CDR3 runs 16 residues. In DNA form, the CDR3 reads TGCAGTGCCTTCTCGTTTGAAAACCCCAGCAATCAGCCCCAGCATTTT. Its translation is CSAFSFENPSNQPQHF.

This clonotype was counted at least ten times. The CDR3 reads CASSYFLAGAEGEQFF. In nucleotides, the CDR3 is TGTGCCAGCAGTTATTTTCTAGCGGGGGCAGAAGGAGAGCAGTTCTTC. The V gene is TRBV7-9, the J gene TRBJ2-1; 10 positions agree with TRBD2. Germline CDR1 reads SEHNR; CDR2 reads FQNEAQ (reference sequence). CDR3 length: 16 amino acids. V shed 6 bases and J 10 bases; nucleotides not matched to a gene: 15.

V and J are TRBV11-2 and TRBJ2-2; the D gene is possibly TRBD1 (5 bases). V was pared by 5 bases and J by 0 bases, with 16 bases between. The CDR3 is made up of 17 amino acids. The germline CDR1 and CDR2 sequences are SGHAT and FQNNGV. This CDR3 reads CASSPLRVRTNTGELFF. In DNA, the CDR3 is TGTGCCAGCAGCCCCCTCAGGGTCAGGACGAACACCGGGGAGCTGTTTTTT.

This clonotype came up a few times. The DNA of the CDR3 is TGTGCCAGCAGCCAATCCGCTGGGACAGGGCGGTCACCCCTCCACTTT. Amino acids: CASSQSAGTGRSPLHF. The chain has TRBV7-2 and TRBJ1-6, with TRBD1 matching over 9 bases. The trim removed 5 bases at V and 10 bases at J, leaving 12 bases unmatched. The CDR3 spans 16 residues. CDR1 is SGHTA and CDR2 is FQGNSA in the germline V gene.